This T cell receptor beta chain was sequenced in a study of cytomegalovirus exposure and HLA in healthy donors. V gave up 5 bases and J gave up 3 bases, with 16 bases separating them. The germline V gene encodes CDR1 MNHEY and CDR2 SVGAGI. The CDR3 is 15 amino acids. This PCR relied on a set of 60 Vbeta primers and 13 Jbeta primers. Sequencing used immunoSEQ multiplex PCR; TCRdb keeps in-frame clones, though not all of them. The table records 55,000 to 90,000 clones, about 80% of them present only once. In regard to this clone: The antigen is undetermined.

Study findings and constraints: Immune exposure information comprised only CMV serostatus.

Sequencing was performed on PBMCs. The chain has TRBV6-5 and TRBJ2-5, with D perhaps TRBD2 (5 bases). The receptor was isolated from a man aged 50-60 years in good health and CMV-seronegative. The CDR3 loop reads CASSADFMGEETQYF. As DNA, the CDR3 is TGTGCCAGCAGTGCCGACTTTATGGGAGAAGAGACCCAGTACTTC.